Shown below are 14 T cell receptor beta chains from a single sample sequenced in a study of blood T cell repertoires in COVID-19. Profiling relied on immunoSEQ multiplex PCR, and the TCRdb table lists in-frame clones only, not all of them. The sample lists approximately 200,000 clones, approximately 84% occurring once. Specimen: peripheral blood. All receptors come from a woman aged 55-69 years with acute or convalescent COVID-19.

The chain employs TRBV20-1 and TRBJ1-2; D gene ambiguous. Trimming pared 2 bases from V and 4 bases from J, leaving 5 bases between. This CDR3 is 11 amino acids long. The germline CDR1 and CDR2 sequences are DFQATT and SNEGSKA (reference sequence). CDR3 bases: TGCAGTGCTAGACGGAGCTATGGCTACACCTTC. Translation: CSARRSYGYTF.

As to this clone: The same CDR3 also results from other DNA sequences found in this sample. This chain uses TRBV7-2 with TRBJ1-1; perhaps TRBD1 as D (5 bases). Germline CDR1 reads SGHTA; CDR2 reads FQGNSA. Trimming took off 5 bases at V and 1 base at J, with 11 bases between the two ends. There are 14 residues in the CDR3. As DNA, the CDR3 is TGTGCCAGCAGCGCCCAAGGGGCGAACACTGAAGCTTTCTTT. This codes for CASSAQGANTEAFF.

V usage is TRBV28 and J usage is TRBJ2-7, with D possibly matching TRBD1 (5 bases). V was clipped by 1 base and J by 6 bases, with 13 bases between them. The CDR3 runs to 14 residues. In germline, CDR1 is MDHEN, CDR2 SYDVKM. CDR3 loop: CASSLFSQGGEQYF. CDR3 coding DNA: TGTGCCAGCAGTTTATTCTCGCAGGGCGGCGAGCAGTACTTC.

The CDR3 region is CASSGNTGGYGYTF. CDR3 DNA: TGTGCCAGCTCAGGAAATACAGGGGGTTATGGCTACACCTTC. This chain links TRBV18 with TRBJ1-2; 8 bases are shared with TRBD1. CDR3 length: 14 amino acids. After removal of 5 bases from V and 5 bases from J, the junction contained 7 bases not matched to a gene. Per germline, CDR1 KGHSH and CDR2 LQKENI.

The gene calls are TRBV9 and TRBJ2-5; D may be TRBD1 (6 bases). The CDR3 contains 16 residues. The V gene lost 3 bases and the J gene lost 1 base, with 16 bases spanning the gap. The germline V gene encodes CDR1 SGDLS and CDR2 YYNGEE. The CDR3 loop is CASSGSGQSFQETQYF. The CDR3 region has the DNA TGTGCCAGCAGCGGGAGCGGACAGAGTTTCCAAGAGACCCAGTACTTC.

The rearrangement joins TRBV5-6 to TRBJ2-7, with 8 bases matching TRBD1. The germline CDR1 and CDR2 sequences are SGHDT and YYEEEE. This CDR3 comprises 14 residues. Trimming removed 2 bases from V and 5 bases from J; junction bases left unmatched: 6. CDR3 loop: CASSFLGQGDEQYF. CDR3 DNA sequence: TGTGCCAGCAGCTTCCTAGGACAGGGCGACGAGCAGTACTTC.

V usage is TRBV5-1 and J usage is TRBJ1-1, with 9 bases aligning to TRBD1. CDR1 SGHRS and CDR2 YFSETQ come from the germline V gene. Trimming took 4 bases from V and 1 from J; bases not matched to a gene: 5. The CDR3 spans 15 residues. Here the CDR3 DNA reads TGCGCCAGCAGCCGGGGACAGGGCGGGAACACTGAAGCTTTCTTT. It encodes CASSRGQGGNTEAFF. Full variable domain (remainder filled in from reference TRBV5-1 and TRBJ1-1): KAGVTQTPRYLIKTRGQQVTLSCSPISGHRSVSWYQQTPGQGLQFLFEYFSETQRNKGNFPGRFSGRQFSNSRSEMNVSTLELGDSALYLCASSRGQGGNTEAFFGQGTRLTVV.

The rearrangement joins TRBV5-1 to TRBJ2-1; 7 bases are a match to TRBD1. After removal of 5 bases from V and 4 bases from J, the junction contained 9 bases not matched to a gene. Germline CDR1 is SGHRS and CDR2 is YFSETQ. This CDR3 spans 15 amino acids. CDR3 nucleotide sequence: TGCGCCAGCAGGAAGACAGGGTCGGTTTACAATGAGCAGTTCTTC. It yields the protein CASRKTGSVYNEQFF.

The chain combines TRBV5-5 with TRBJ2-1; 8 bases are shared with TRBD1. CDR3 length: 15 amino acids. V was clipped by 2 bases and J by 7 bases; unmatched bases: 8. The germline CDR1 and CDR2 sequences are SGHKS and YYEKEE (reference sequence). The CDR3 reads CASSFSPGGLNEQFF. The DNA for the CDR3 is TGTGCCAGCAGCTTTTCCCCAGGGGGCCTAAATGAGCAGTTCTTC.

The chain uses TRBV6-1 and TRBJ1-4, with 9 nucleotides matching TRBD1. Germline assignment: CDR1 MNHNS and CDR2 SASEGT. The V segment lost 5 bases and the J segment 5 bases; nucleotides outside the gene matches: 3. The CDR3 is 14 residues long. The CDR3 loop reads CASSLTGGNEKLFF. As DNA, the CDR3 is TGTGCCAGCAGTTTGACAGGGGGGAATGAAAAACTGTTTTTT.

V is TRBV14 and J is TRBJ2-3; 8 nucleotides align to TRBD2. This CDR3 has 13 amino acids. V dropped 4 bases and J dropped 6; count of bases not matched to a gene: 3. The germline V gene has CDR1 SGHDN and CDR2 FVKESK. Here the CDR3 DNA reads TGTGCCAGCAGCCCGCGACTAGCGGATACGCAGTATTTT. Protein sequence: CASSPRLADTQYF.

V is TRBV15 and J is TRBJ2-7, with D tentatively TRBD2 (5 bases). Germline V gives CDR1 LNHNV, CDR2 YYDKDF (reference sequence). V was trimmed by 1 base and J by 11 bases, leaving 15 bases between them. The CDR3 extends over 13 amino acids. CDR3 coding DNA: TGTGCCACCAGCAGAGCAGCATTGGGAGACAAGTACTTC. Its translation is CATSRAALGDKYF.

The chain is built from TRBV7-8 and TRBJ2-5, with 7 bases aligning to TRBD2. Germline-derived CDR1 and CDR2 are SGHVS and FQNEAQ. This CDR3 has 12 amino acids. V lost 5 bases, J lost 5 bases, and 2 bases stayed unmatched. CDR3 sequence (DNA): TGTGCCAGCAGCCTCGGGAGGGAGACCCAGTACTTC. This encodes CASSLGRETQYF.

This chain uses TRBV5-4 with TRBJ2-5, with TRBD1 as a possible D gene (5 bases). CDR1 is SGHNT and CDR2 is YYREEE in the germline V gene (reference sequence). The V end was cut by 0 bases, the J end by 5 bases, with 14 bases between. The CDR3 contains 15 residues. CDR3 sequence reads: CASSLDRQRRETQYF. CDR3 bases: TGTGCCAGCAGCTTGGATCGACAGCGTCGTGAGACCCAGTACTTC.